The 9 T cell receptor beta chains reported below all come from one sample, sequenced in a study of T-cell memory formation after mild COVID-19. TCRdb processed the 5' RACE reads anew with MiXCR; each CDR3 protein has one entry. The sample shows more than 120,000 distinct CDR3 sequences, roughly 19% of them seen only once. Sequencing was carried out using PBMCs or a T cell subset sorted from them (not recorded which). The receptors derive from an adult woman who had mild COVID-19 (a few samples of this study predate the infection). Cell type and time point are not known.

The chain couples TRBV12-3 or TRBV12-4 to TRBJ1-3, with D unresolved. This CDR3 is built from 18 residues. Trimming took off 3 bases at V and 7 bases at J, with 25 bases between the two ends. CDR3 bases: TGTGCCAGCAGTTTGGTTAGGATGGCCTGGGAGGGCTGGAACACCATATATTTT. Encoded protein: CASSLVRMAWEGWNTIYF.

The sample holds a few counts of this clonotype. The V and J genes are TRBV4-3 and TRBJ1-5, with D tentatively TRBD1 (6 bases). The CDR3 runs to 15 residues. Trimming removed 0 bases from V and 7 bases from J, with 13 bases in between. The germline V gene encodes CDR1 LGHNA and CDR2 YSLEER. The CDR3 reads CASSQDPGARQPQHF. CDR3 in DNA: TGCGCCAGCAGCCAAGATCCGGGGGCTCGGCAGCCCCAGCATTTT.

V is TRBV20-1 and J is TRBJ2-7; D gene unclear. This CDR3 spans 12 amino acids. Germline V gives CDR1 DFQATT, CDR2 SNEGSKA (reference sequence). The V gene lost 7 bases and the J gene lost 0 bases, with 10 bases spanning the gap. CDR3 region: CSGGSSSYEQYF. Here the CDR3 DNA reads TGCAGTGGGGGTTCGTCCTCCTACGAGCAGTACTTC.

V usage is TRBV5-5 and J usage is TRBJ1-1; D is unclear. Trimming cost V 0 bases and J 0 bases, with 9 bases left between them. The germline CDR1 and CDR2 sequences are SGHKS and YYEKEE (reference sequence). The length of the CDR3 is 15 residues. As DNA, the CDR3 is TGTGCCAGCAGCTTGGCCGATCTCATGAACACTGAAGCTTTCTTT. Its translation: CASSLADLMNTEAFF.

This clonotype was counted only a few times. The CDR3 reads CASSERGDFYEQYF. The CDR3 nucleotides read TGCGCCAGCAGTGAGCGGGGGGATTTCTACGAGCAGTACTTC. The chain joins TRBV10-2 to TRBJ2-7, with 7 bases aligning to TRBD2. This CDR3 is 14 amino acids long. Trimming at V came to 2 bases and at J to 3 bases, leaving 4 bases not matched to a gene. The V gene's germline CDR1 is WSHSY and CDR2 SAAADI.

This chain joins TRBV19 and TRBJ1-1, with D unresolved. The V and J ends lost 6 bases and 1 base respectively, with 12 bases between them. Germline CDR1 LNHDA, CDR2 SQIVND (reference sequence). The CDR3 has 14 residues. In DNA, the CDR3 is TGTGCCAGTAGGCCCGGGTATCAGAACACTGAAGCTTTCTTT. The encoded protein is CASRPGYQNTEAFF. Using reference TRBV19 and TRBJ1-1 for the parts outside the CDR3, the full variable domain is DGGITQSPKYLFRKEGQNVTLSCEQNLNHDAMYWYRQDPGQGLRLIYYSQIVNDFQKGDIAEGYSVSREKKESFPLTVTSAQKNPTAFYLCASRPGYQNTEAFFGQGTRLTVV.

This clonotype was seen more than once but under ten times. The V gene is TRBV7-2, the J gene TRBJ2-7; TRBD2 matches 10 bases. Germline V gives CDR1 SGHTA, CDR2 FQGNSA. Losses at the gene ends were 4 bases for V and 0 bases for J; bases not matched to a gene: 0. The CDR3 length is 14 residues. CDR3 amino acids: CASSWTSGSYEQYF. In DNA form, the CDR3 reads TGTGCCAGCAGCTGGACTAGCGGCTCCTACGAGCAGTACTTC. The full variable domain, rest sourced from reference TRBV7-2 and TRBJ2-7, is GAGVSQSPSNKVTEKGKDVELRCDPISGHTALYWYRQSLGQGLEFLIYFQGNSAPDKSGLPSDRFSAERTGGSVSTLTIQRTQQEDSAVYLCASSWTSGSYEQYFGPGTRLTVT.

This clonotype was seen many times. The rearrangement uses TRBV5-1 and TRBJ2-3; D gene ambiguous. The V end lost 5 bases, the J end lost 0 bases, and 4 bases lay between the germline ends. The CDR3 runs to 12 residues. CDR1 is SGHRS, CDR2 YFSETQ, per germline. CDR3 coding DNA: TGCGCCAGCAGGACTAGCACAGATACGCAGTATTTT. Translated, it gives CASRTSTDTQYF.

The rearrangement links TRBV20-1 to TRBJ2-1; 9 bases match TRBD1. Germline V CDR1 and CDR2: DFQATT, SNEGSKA (reference sequence). Trimming took 0 bases from V and 1 from J; bases not matched to a gene: 4. This CDR3 region has 16 residues. The CDR3, as DNA: TGCAGTGCTAGAGATCCTGGACAGGGGTCCTACAATGAGCAGTTCTTC. This gives the protein CSARDPGQGSYNEQFF.